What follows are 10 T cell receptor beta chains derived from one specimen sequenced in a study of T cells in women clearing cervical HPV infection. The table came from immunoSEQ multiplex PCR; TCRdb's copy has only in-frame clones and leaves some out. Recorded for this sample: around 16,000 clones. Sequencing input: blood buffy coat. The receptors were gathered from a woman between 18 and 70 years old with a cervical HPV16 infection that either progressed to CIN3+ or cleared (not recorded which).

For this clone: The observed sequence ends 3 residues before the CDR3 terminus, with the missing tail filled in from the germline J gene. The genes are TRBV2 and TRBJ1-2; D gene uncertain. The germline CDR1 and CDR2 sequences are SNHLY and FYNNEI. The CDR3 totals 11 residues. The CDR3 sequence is CASSDAGGYTF. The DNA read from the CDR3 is TGTGCCAGCAGTGATGCGGGGGGC.

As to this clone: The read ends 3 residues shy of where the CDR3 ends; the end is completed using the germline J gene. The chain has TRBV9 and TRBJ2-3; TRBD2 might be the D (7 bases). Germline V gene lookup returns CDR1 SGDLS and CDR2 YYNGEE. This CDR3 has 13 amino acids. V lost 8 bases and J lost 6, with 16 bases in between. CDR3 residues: CASGRGLSDTQYF. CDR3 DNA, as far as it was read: TGTGCCAGTGGCAGGGGACTATCCGATACG.

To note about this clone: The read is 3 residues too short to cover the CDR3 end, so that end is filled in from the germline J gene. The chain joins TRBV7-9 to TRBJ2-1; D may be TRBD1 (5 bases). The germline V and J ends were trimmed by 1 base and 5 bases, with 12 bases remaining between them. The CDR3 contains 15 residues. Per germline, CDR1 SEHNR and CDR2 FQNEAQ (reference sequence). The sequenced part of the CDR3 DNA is TGTGCCAGCAGCTTAGAGTCTAGGGGAAACAATGAG. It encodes CASSLESRGNNE. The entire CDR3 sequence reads CASSLESRGNNEQFF. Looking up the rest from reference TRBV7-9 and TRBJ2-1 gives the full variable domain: DTGVSQNPRHKITKRGQNVTFRCDPISEHNRLYWYRQTLGQGPEFLTYFQNEAQLEKSRLLSDRFSAERPKGSFSTLEIQRTEQGDSAMYLCASSLESRGNNEQFFGPGTRLTVL.

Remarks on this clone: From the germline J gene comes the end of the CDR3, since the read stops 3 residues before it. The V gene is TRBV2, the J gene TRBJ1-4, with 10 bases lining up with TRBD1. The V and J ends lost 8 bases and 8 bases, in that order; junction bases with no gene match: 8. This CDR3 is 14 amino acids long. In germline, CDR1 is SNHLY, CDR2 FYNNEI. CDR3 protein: CASRGTGVGEKLFF. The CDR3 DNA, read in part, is TGTGCCAGCCGGGGGACAGGGGTGGGAGAAAAA.

CDR3 DNA (partial): TGCAGTGCTAGTGGCGGGGGCACCGGGGAG. Residues: CSASGGGTGE. The entire CDR3 is CSASGGGTGELFF. The chain has TRBV20-1 and TRBJ2-2; 7 nucleotides match TRBD2. From the germline J gene comes the end of the CDR3, since the read stops 3 residues before it. J lost 4 bases, V lost 3 bases, and 2 bases had no gene match. This CDR3 is built from 13 residues. Germline V lookup: CDR1 DFQATT, CDR2 SNEGSKA (reference sequence).

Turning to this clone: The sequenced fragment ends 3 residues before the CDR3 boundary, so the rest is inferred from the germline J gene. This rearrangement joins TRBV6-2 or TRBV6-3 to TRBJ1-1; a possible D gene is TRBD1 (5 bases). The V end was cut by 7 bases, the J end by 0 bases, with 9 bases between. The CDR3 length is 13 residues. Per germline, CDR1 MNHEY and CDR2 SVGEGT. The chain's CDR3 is CASTKGVNTEAFF. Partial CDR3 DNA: TGTGCCAGCACCAAAGGGGTGAACACTGAA.

This CDR3 is CAWTSLAEFTDTQYF. Incomplete CDR3 DNA: TGTGCCTGGACCAGCCTGGCGGAATTCACAGATACG. The chain uses TRBV30 and TRBJ2-3; D is undetermined. The read ends 3 residues before the CDR3 terminus; that terminus is restored from the germline J gene. Deletions cut 4 bases from V and 2 bases from J, with 16 bases between. This CDR3 has 15 residues. Germline V CDR1 and CDR2: GTSNPN, SVGIG (reference sequence).

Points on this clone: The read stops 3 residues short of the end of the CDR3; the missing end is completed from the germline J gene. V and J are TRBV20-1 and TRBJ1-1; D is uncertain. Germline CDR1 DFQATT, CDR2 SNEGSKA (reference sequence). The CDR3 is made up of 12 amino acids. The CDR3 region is CSARSLAPEAFF. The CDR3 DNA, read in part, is TGCAGTGCTAGGAGTCTGGCCCCAGAA.

CDR3 region: CSAIRYSNEAFF. CDR3 bases read: TGCAGTGCCATAAGGTATTCGAATGAA. V usage is TRBV20-1 and J usage is TRBJ1-1; no clear D. The read terminates 3 residues before the CDR3 end, so the remaining end is supplied by the germline J gene. Per the germline V gene, CDR1 is DFQATT and CDR2 is SNEGSKA (reference sequence). V was pared by 6 bases and J by 7 bases, with 15 bases between. The length of the CDR3 is 12 residues.

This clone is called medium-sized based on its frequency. CDR3 amino acids: CASRQGNDEQYF. Incomplete CDR3 DNA: TGTGCCAGTAGACAGGGTAATGACGAG. This chain joins TRBV19 and TRBJ2-7, with D tentatively TRBD1 (6 bases). The CDR3 is cut off 3 residues early in the read; its end comes from the germline J gene. CDR3 length: 12 amino acids. Germline V lookup: CDR1 LNHDA, CDR2 SQIVND (reference sequence). V lost 6 bases, J lost 5 bases, and 11 bases lay in between.